Sequencing of this T cell receptor (beta chain) was carried out in a study of shared clonotypes between healthy human individuals. Naive CD8 isolation took CD45RO-negative cells positively selected for CCR7 and excluded terminally differentiated effector memory CD45RA+ cells. This CDR3 is 17 amino acids long. The germline V gene has CDR1 PRHDT and CDR2 FYEKMQ (reference sequence). V lost 2 bases and J lost 5; bases outside the gene matches: 13. Clones were read by immunoSEQ multiplex PCR, and TCRdb kept only the in-frame ones, dropping some. The sample has approximately 2,000,000 clones; 85% to 95% are singletons.

The receptor was derived from a man younger than 30 in good health. Some clones in this sample may be carry-over from other donors' samples. V and J are TRBV13 and TRBJ2-5, with 8 bases matching TRBD2. Sequenced material: naive CD8+ T cells from PBMCs. CDR3 residues: CASSLRDGRAGKETQYF. CDR3 nucleotides: TGTGCCAGCAGCTTACGAGACGGGAGGGCCGGTAAGGAGACCCAGTACTTC.